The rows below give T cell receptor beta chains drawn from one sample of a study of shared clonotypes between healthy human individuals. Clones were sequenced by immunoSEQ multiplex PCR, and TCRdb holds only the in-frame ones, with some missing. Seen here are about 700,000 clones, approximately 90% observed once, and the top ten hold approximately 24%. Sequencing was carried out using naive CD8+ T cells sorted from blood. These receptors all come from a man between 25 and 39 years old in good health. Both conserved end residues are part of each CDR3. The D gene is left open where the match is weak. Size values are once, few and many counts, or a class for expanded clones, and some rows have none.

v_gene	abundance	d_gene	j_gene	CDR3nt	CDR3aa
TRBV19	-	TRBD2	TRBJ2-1	TGTGCCAGTATAAGCTCGGTGACTAGCGGGATATACAATGAGCAGTTCTTC	CASISSVTSGIYNEQFF
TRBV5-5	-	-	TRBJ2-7	TGTGCCAGCAGCGGTGCCAGGTCCTACGAGCAGTACTTC	CASSGARSYEQYF
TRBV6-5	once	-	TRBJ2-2	TGTGCCAGCTCGGTCCAATCGGAGCTGTTTTTT	CASSVQSELFF
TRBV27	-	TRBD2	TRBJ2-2	TGTGCCAGCATGGGGACTAGTATCACCGGGGAGCTGTTTTTT	CASMGTSITGELFF
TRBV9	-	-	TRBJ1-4	TGTGCCAGCAGCGGTTCTATGGAAAAACTGTTTTTT	CASSGSMEKLFF
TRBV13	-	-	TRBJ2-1	TGTGCCAGCAGCGCCACAGGAGATAGCTCCTACAATGAGCAGTTCTTC	CASSATGDSSYNEQFF
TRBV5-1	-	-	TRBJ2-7	TGCGCCAGCAGCCCAACACCTTCCTACGAGCAGTACTTC	CASSPTPSYEQYF
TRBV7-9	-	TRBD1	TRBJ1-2	TGTGCCAGCAGCCCACCCACAGGGGAACCTCCCGTCTACACCTTC	CASSPPTGEPPVYTF
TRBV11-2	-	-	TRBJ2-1	TGTGCCAGCAGCTTAGATAATGGGGAGCAGTTCTTC	CASSLDNGEQFF
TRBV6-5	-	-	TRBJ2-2	TGTGCCAGTCTCAACTCGGGGGGGGAGCTGTTTTTT	CASLNSGGELFF
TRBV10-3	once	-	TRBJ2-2	TGTGCCATCAGTGACTTAGACCCCGAGGGACTGCCCCCTGGGGCCGGGGAGCTGTTTTTT	CAISDLDPEGLPPGAGELFF
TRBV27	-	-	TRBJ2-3	TGTGCCAGTATTGGGGACTTCACAGATACGCAGTATTTT	CASIGDFTDTQYF
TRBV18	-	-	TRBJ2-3	TGTGCCAGCTCACCATTTGGTAGCAAGAACCGGGAAGATACGCAGTATTTT	CASSPFGSKNREDTQYF
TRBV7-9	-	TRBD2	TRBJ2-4	TGTGCCAGCAGCTTATATGTGGCGACTAGCGGGAAAAACATTCAGTACTTC	CASSLYVATSGKNIQYF
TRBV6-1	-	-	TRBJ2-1	TGTGCCAGCCACAACTTCAATGAGCAGTTCTTC	CASHNFNEQFF
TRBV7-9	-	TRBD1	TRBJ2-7	TGTGCCAGCAGCCCCGCCTCTCTCCGGGACAGCTCCTACGAGCAGTACTTC	CASSPASLRDSSYEQYF
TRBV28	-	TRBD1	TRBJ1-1	TGTGCCAGCAGCCTTGAGATTGACAGGGTTTGGACTGAAGCTTTCTTT	CASSLEIDRVWTEAFF
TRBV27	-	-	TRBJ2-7	TGTGCCAGCAGGACCGGGACATACCCCTACGAGCAGTACTTC	CASRTGTYPYEQYF
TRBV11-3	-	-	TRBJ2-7	TGTGCCAGCAGCTACGACACATACGAGCAGTACTTC	CASSYDTYEQYF
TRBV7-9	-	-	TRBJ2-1	TGTGCCAGCAGCTTAGGAGGGACCGTGCTCTACAATGAGCAGTTCTTC	CASSLGGTVLYNEQFF
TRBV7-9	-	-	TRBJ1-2	TGTGCCAGCAGCTTAGGGCAGGGGTCCCTTTATGGCTACACCTTC	CASSLGQGSLYGYTF
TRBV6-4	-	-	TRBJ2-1	TGTGCCAGCAGCGCCTCCCCAGACTACAATGAGCAGTTCTTC	CASSASPDYNEQFF
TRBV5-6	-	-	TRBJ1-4	TGTGCCAGCAGCTTGGCGGGTTTTGCAACTAATGAAAAACTGTTTTTT	CASSLAGFATNEKLFF
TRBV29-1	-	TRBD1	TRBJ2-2	TGCAGCGCTTTACAGGGGGAAGGGACCGGGGAGCTGTTTTTT	CSALQGEGTGELFF
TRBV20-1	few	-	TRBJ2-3	TGCAGTGCGCGTAACGTAGATACGCAGTATTTT	CSARNVDTQYF
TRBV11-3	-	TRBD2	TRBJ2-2	TGTGCCAGCAGCCATAGCGGGGGGGAGAACACCGGGGAGCTGTTTTTT	CASSHSGGENTGELFF
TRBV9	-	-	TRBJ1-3	TGTGCCAGCAGCGGCACTGGAAACACCATATATTTT	CASSGTGNTIYF
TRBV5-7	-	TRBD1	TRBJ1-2	TGTGCCAGCACGCTACGGGACAGGGGGAACTATGGCTACACCTTC	CASTLRDRGNYGYTF
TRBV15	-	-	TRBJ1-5	TGTGCCACCAGCAGAATCGAGGGACAGCCCCAGCATTTT	CATSRIEGQPQHF
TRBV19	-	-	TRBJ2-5	TGTGCCAGTAAGGGTCTAGCTCCAGAGACCCAGTACTTC	CASKGLAPETQYF
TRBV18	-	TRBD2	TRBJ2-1	TGTGCCAGCTCACCCACGAGCGGGACCCTTTACAATGAGCAGTTCTTC	CASSPTSGTLYNEQFF
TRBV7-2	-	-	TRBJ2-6	TGTGCCAGCATTCTCGTCGGGGCTGGGGCCAACGTCCTGACTTTC	CASILVGAGANVLTF
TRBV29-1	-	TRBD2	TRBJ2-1	TGCAGCGTTGGGGGACTAGCGGGAGGGCCTTTCTTGGGGGATGAGCAGTTCTTC	CSVGGLAGGPFLGDEQFF
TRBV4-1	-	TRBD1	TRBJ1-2	TGCGCCAGCAGCCACACAGGGGTTGGCTATGGCTACACCTTC	CASSHTGVGYGYTF
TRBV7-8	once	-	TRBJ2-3	TGTGCCAGCAGCGCTCGGTTTAGCACAGATACGCAGTATTTT	CASSARFSTDTQYF
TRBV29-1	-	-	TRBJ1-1	TGCAGCGTTGGGGAGCCGGGGGACACTGAAGCTTTCTTT	CSVGEPGDTEAFF
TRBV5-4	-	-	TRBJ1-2	TGTGCCAGCAGCGGTGGACAGATCCACTATGGCTACACCTTC	CASSGGQIHYGYTF
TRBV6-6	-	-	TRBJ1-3	TGTGCCAGCAGTTATTCCGGGAGCTTGAGAAACACCATATATTTT	CASSYSGSLRNTIYF
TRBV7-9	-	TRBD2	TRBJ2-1	TGTGCCAGCAGCCCCGCCTTTGGGCTAGCGGGAGGGCCGATTGAGCAGTTCTTC	CASSPAFGLAGGPIEQFF
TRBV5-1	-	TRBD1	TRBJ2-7	TGCGCCAGCAGCTTAATCCGGGACAGCTACGAGCAGTACTTC	CASSLIRDSYEQYF
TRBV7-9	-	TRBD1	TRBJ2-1	TGTGCCAGCAGCTTGACAAGGACAGGGCTCTACAATGAGCAGTTCTTC	CASSLTRTGLYNEQFF
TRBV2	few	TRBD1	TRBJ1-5	TGTGCCAGCGTGGACAGGGGGAATCAGCCCCAGCATTTT	CASVDRGNQPQHF
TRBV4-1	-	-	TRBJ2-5	TGCGCCAGCAGCCCGGGGGCGGTTCGGGAGACCCAGTACTTC	CASSPGAVRETQYF
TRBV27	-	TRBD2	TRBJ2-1	TGTGCCAGCAGTTTAATCGGGACTAGCGGGATAAATGAGCAGTTCTTC	CASSLIGTSGINEQFF
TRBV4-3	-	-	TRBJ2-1	TGCGCCAGCAGCCAAGACCGGGGGTCAATTTATGAGCAGTTCTTC	CASSQDRGSIYEQFF
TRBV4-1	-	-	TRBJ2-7	TGCGCCAGCAGCCAAGAAAAGGGCAGCTCCTACGAGCAGTACTTC	CASSQEKGSSYEQYF
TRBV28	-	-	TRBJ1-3	TGTGCCAGCAGTTTATCAGGGTATTTAGGAAACACCATATATTTT	CASSLSGYLGNTIYF
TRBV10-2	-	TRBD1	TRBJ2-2	TGCGCCAGCAGTGAGTCGTTAGGGGGCTTCACCGGGGAGCTGTTTTTT	CASSESLGGFTGELFF
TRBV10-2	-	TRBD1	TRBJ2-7	TGCGCCAGCAGCGAGGGACAGGGGCGATCCTACGAGCAGTACTTC	CASSEGQGRSYEQYF
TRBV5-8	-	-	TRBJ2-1	TGTGCCAGCAGCTTCCGAGATGAGCAGTTCTTC	CASSFRDEQFF
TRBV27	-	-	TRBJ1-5	TGTGCCAGCAGTTTGGGGTATAGCAATCAGCCCCAGCATTTT	CASSLGYSNQPQHF
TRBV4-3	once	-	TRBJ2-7	TGCGCCAGCAGCCCCCGGGACATGGCCTTCGAGCAGTACTTC	CASSPRDMAFEQYF